The entry below describes one T cell receptor beta chain. Its antigen is as yet unknown. The data originate from a study of cytomegalovirus exposure and HLA in healthy donors. Whole-study findings and limits: CMV antigen specificity of three CMV-associated chains was confirmed in vitro.

CDR1 and CDR2 from the germline V gene are SQVTM and ANQGSEA. Trimming took 5 bases from V and 7 from J, leaving 21 bases between them. The CDR3 is made up of 15 amino acids. TCRdb's table, derived via immunoSEQ multiplex PCR, lists solely in-frame clones and lacks some. The repertoire includes roughly 120,000 clones, 86% of them detected once, and 4.5% to 6% sits in the top ten. This chain links TRBV29-1 with TRBJ2-1, with D maybe TRBD2 (6 bases). The sample comprised PBMCs. The receptor was derived from a man aged 18 to 29 in good health and CMV-seronegative. The CDR3 DNA reads as TGCAGCGTTCTGGGACTTCCAGCCGGTGTGAATGAGCAGTTCTTC. This sequence encodes CSVLGLPAGVNEQFF.